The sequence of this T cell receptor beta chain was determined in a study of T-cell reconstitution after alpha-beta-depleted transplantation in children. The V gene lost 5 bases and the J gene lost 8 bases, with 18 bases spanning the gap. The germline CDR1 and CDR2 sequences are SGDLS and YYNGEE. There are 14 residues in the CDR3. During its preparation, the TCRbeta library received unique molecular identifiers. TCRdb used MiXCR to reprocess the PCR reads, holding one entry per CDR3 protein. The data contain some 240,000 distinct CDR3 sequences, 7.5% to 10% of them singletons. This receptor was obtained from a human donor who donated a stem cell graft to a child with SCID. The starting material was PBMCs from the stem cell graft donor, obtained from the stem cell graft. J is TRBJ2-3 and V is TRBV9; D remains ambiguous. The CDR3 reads CASRQDLLLSTQYF. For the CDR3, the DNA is TGTGCCAGCAGGCAGGACCTGCTACTCAGTACGCAGTATTTT.